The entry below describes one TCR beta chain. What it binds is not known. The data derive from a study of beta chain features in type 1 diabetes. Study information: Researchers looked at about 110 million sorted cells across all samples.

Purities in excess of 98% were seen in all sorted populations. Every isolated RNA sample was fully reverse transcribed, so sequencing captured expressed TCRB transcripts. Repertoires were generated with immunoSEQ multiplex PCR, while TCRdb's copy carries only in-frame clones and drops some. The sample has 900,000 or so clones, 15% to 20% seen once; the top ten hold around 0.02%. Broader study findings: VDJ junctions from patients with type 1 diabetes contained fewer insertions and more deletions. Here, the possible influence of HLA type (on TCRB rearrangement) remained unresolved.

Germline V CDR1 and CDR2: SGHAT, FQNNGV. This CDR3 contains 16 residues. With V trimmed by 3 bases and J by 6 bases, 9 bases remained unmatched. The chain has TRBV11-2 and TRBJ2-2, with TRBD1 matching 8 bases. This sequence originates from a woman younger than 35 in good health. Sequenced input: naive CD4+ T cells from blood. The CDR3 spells CASSFSTGGLAGELFF. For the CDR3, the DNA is TGTGCCAGCAGCTTCAGTACAGGGGGTTTGGCCGGGGAGCTGTTTTTT.